The rows below give T cell receptor beta chains drawn from one sample of a study of blood T cell repertoires in COVID-19. Some clones are missing from TCRdb's copy, which holds only in-frame ones; the method was immunoSEQ multiplex PCR. The data contain 160,000 or so clones, over 80% of them seen just once; the ten biggest clones take up roughly 13%. Sample: peripheral blood. Every receptor here comes from a man between 65 and 79 years old who had recovered from COVID-19. The CDR3 runs from the conserved cysteine through the conserved F or W. The D gene is left open where the match is weak. The listing skips clone size in some rows; elsewhere it reads once, few, many or a size class.

j_call clone_size v_call d_call cdr3_aa cdr3_nt
TRBJ2-1 . TRBV19 TRBD2 CASSGTSGRPFFNGQFF TGTGCCAGTAGTGGGACTAGCGGGAGGCCGTTCTTCAACGGGCAGTTCTTC
TRBJ1-1 once TRBV19 TRBD1 CASRSGTGGRTEAFF TGTGCCAGTAGGTCCGGGACAGGGGGCCGCACTGAAGCTTTCTTT
TRBJ1-6 . TRBV5-1 TRBD1 CASSLEGGTGVRGSPLHF TGCGCCAGCAGCTTGGAGGGTGGGACAGGGGTTCGAGGATCACCCCTCCACTTT
TRBJ1-2 . TRBV6-1 TRBD1 CASSEVEGGGGYTF TGTGCCAGCAGTGAAGTAGAAGGGGGCGGTGGCTACACCTTC
TRBJ2-3 . TRBV30 . CAWSVPPEGIDTQYF TGTGCCTGGAGTGTCCCCCCGGAGGGAATAGATACGCAGTATTTT
TRBJ2-5 once TRBV28 TRBD2 CASSSVSSGKETQYF TGTGCCAGCAGTTCGGTCTCTAGCGGAAAAGAGACCCAGTACTTC
TRBJ2-7 . TRBV10-2 TRBD2 CASGGTSVEQYF TGCGCCAGCGGAGGGACTAGTGTCGAGCAGTACTTC
TRBJ2-7 . TRBV27 . CASKTESSYEQYF TGTGCCAGCAAAACAGAGAGCTCCTACGAGCAGTACTTC
TRBJ2-7 . TRBV15 TRBD1 CATSRSGTASYEQYF TGTGCCACCAGCAGATCCGGGACAGCCTCCTACGAGCAGTACTTC
TRBJ2-7 . TRBV5-8 . CASSPWSPNEQYF TGTGCCAGCTCCCCGTGGAGTCCCAACGAGCAGTACTTC
TRBJ1-1 . TRBV25-1 . CASSLNTEAFF TGTGCCAGCAGCCTTAACACTGAAGCTTTCTTT
TRBJ2-1 . TRBV7-2 TRBD2 CATGGANYNEQFF TGTGCCACGGGAGGGGCGAATTACAATGAGCAGTTCTTC
TRBJ1-6 . TRBV30 . CAWSLGGSSYNSPLHF TGTGCCTGGAGTTTGGGGGGGAGCTCCTATAATTCACCCCTCCACTTT
TRBJ1-1 . TRBV5-1 TRBD1 CASSLGGQGTEAFF TGCGCCAGCAGCTTGGGGGGACAGGGGACTGAAGCTTTCTTT
TRBJ1-3 . TRBV3-1/TRBV3-2 . CASSQDWAGVYTIYF TGTGCCAGCAGCCAAGATTGGGCAGGGGTTTACACCATATATTTT
TRBJ2-7 . TRBV3-1/TRBV3-2 TRBD2 CASSRNPGLEAGEQYF TGTGCCAGCAGCCGCAATCCGGGACTAGAGGCTGGCGAGCAGTACTTC
TRBJ1-1 . TRBV19 . CASSIAAGVNTEAFF TGTGCCAGTAGTATAGCGGCAGGGGTGAACACTGAAGCTTTCTTT
TRBJ2-3 . TRBV6-5 TRBD2 CASRFLADRTDTQYF TGTGCCAGCAGATTCCTAGCGGACCGCACAGATACGCAGTATTTT
TRBJ1-1 few TRBV4-2 . CASSQDGGAEAFF TGTGCCAGCAGCCAAGATGGCGGGGCTGAAGCTTTCTTT
TRBJ2-3 . TRBV7-2 TRBD1 CASSLVTGATDTQYF TGTGCCAGCAGCTTAGTGACAGGGGCGACAGATACGCAGTATTTT
TRBJ2-7 . TRBV5-8 TRBD1 CASRGGQGGAYEQYF TGTGCCAGCAGGGGGGGACAGGGGGGAGCCTACGAGCAGTACTTC
TRBJ2-7 few TRBV5-1 . CASSLARVGSYEQYF TGCGCCAGCAGCTTGGCCAGGGTGGGCTCCTACGAGCAGTACTTC
TRBJ2-2 . TRBV11-2 TRBD2 CASSGLAGPNTGELFF TGTGCCAGCAGCGGACTAGCGGGTCCCAACACCGGGGAGCTGTTTTTT
TRBJ1-4 . TRBV7-8 TRBD1 CASSPGTATNEKLFF TGTGCCAGCAGCCCCGGGACAGCAACTAATGAAAAACTGTTTTTT
TRBJ2-1 . TRBV6-5 TRBD2 CASSLAGGIYNEQFF TGTGCCAGCAGTTTAGCGGGCGGAATATACAATGAGCAGTTCTTC
TRBJ2-1 . TRBV14 TRBD2 CASSQGGSAYNEQFF TGTGCCAGCAGCCAGGGCGGGAGTGCCTACAATGAGCAGTTCTTC
TRBJ1-4 . TRBV6-1 . CASSERGLGGEKLFF TGTGCCAGCAGTGAGCGGGGACTGGGCGGGGAAAAACTGTTTTTT
TRBJ1-2 once TRBV19 TRBD1 CASSTHPGGTPYGYTF TGTGCCAGTAGTACACACCCAGGGGGTACCCCTTATGGCTACACCTTC
TRBJ2-7 . TRBV6-6 TRBD1 CASSGGQIYEQYF TGTGCCAGCAGTGGGGGACAGATCTACGAGCAGTACTTC
TRBJ2-1 few TRBV7-9 TRBD2 CASSQPERGTSEQFF TGTGCCAGCAGCCAGCCTGAGCGGGGGACCAGTGAGCAGTTCTTC
TRBJ2-7 . TRBV6-5 . CASRSDMSYEQYF TGTGCCAGCAGATCAGACATGTCCTACGAGCAGTACTTC
TRBJ2-1 . TRBV6-5 TRBD2 CASIAGGPGEQFF TGTGCCAGCATTGCGGGAGGGCCTGGTGAGCAGTTCTTC
TRBJ2-5 . TRBV2 . CASSGRGETQYF TGTGCCAGCAGTGGTAGGGGGGAGACCCAGTACTTC
TRBJ2-7 . TRBV29-1 TRBD1 CSVEGGQGAYEQYF TGCAGCGTTGAAGGCGGACAGGGAGCCTACGAGCAGTACTTC
TRBJ2-7 . TRBV10-3 TRBD2 CAIGGTTSYEQYF TGTGCCATCGGGGGGACTACCAGCTACGAGCAGTACTTC
TRBJ2-7 . TRBV6-5 . CATRATDYTTYEQYF TGTGCCACCCGGGCCACCGACTATACGACGTACGAGCAGTACTTC
TRBJ2-5 . TRBV3-1/TRBV3-2 TRBD2 CASSPFSGRARETQYF TGTGCCAGCAGCCCCTTTAGCGGGAGGGCCCGAGAGACCCAGTACTTC
TRBJ2-3 . TRBV4-1 . CASSQEIKSGTADTQYF TGCGCCAGCAGCCAAGAGATTAAGAGCGGAACGGCCGATACGCAGTATTTT
TRBJ2-3 . TRBV4-1 TRBD2 CASSLRRVAGGYSTDTQYF TGCGCCAGCAGCCTCCGAAGGGTAGCGGGAGGGTATAGCACAGATACGCAGTATTTT
TRBJ2-7 . TRBV2 . CASSEPIPTGSISLSYEQYF TGTGCCAGCAGCGAACCTATCCCTACAGGGTCCATTTCTTTGTCCTACGAGCAGTACTTC
TRBJ2-2 few TRBV4-1 TRBD2 CASSQGLAGVVSGELFF TGCGCCAGCAGCCAAGGACTAGCGGGAGTTGTTTCCGGGGAGCTGTTTTTT
TRBJ2-5 once TRBV30 . CAWRGARTQYF TGTGCCTGGAGGGGGGCTAGGACCCAGTACTTC
TRBJ2-3 . TRBV5-1 . CASSLTFVGAVAQYF TGCGCCAGCAGCTTGACTTTCGTAGGAGCGGTAGCGCAGTATTTT
TRBJ2-5 . TRBV5-4 TRBD1 CASSDRDRGRGETQYF TGTGCCAGCAGCGACCGGGACAGGGGGCGCGGGGAGACCCAGTACTTC
TRBJ2-3 . TRBV10-2 TRBD1 CASSTGSGGIQDTQYF TGCGCCAGCAGTACTGGGTCAGGGGGTATTCAAGATACGCAGTATTTT
TRBJ2-1 few TRBV5-1 TRBD1 CASSAMTGGAYNEQFF TGCGCCAGCAGCGCCATGACAGGGGGGGCCTACAATGAGCAGTTCTTC
TRBJ2-7 . TRBV6-5 . CASSHRDNYEQYF TGTGCCAGCAGCCACCGGGACAACTACGAGCAGTACTTC
TRBJ2-3 . TRBV9 . CASSSLGRADTQYF TGTGCCAGCAGCTCTCTAGGTCGGGCAGATACGCAGTATTTT